Listed below are T cell receptor beta chains from one sample, sequenced in a study of blood T cells in healthy people across ages. TCRdb recomputed calls from the 5' RACE reads with MiXCR, one row per CDR3 protein. Of just over 1 million distinct CDR3 sequences listed, 40% to 50% were seen once; the top ten hold approximately 19%. Sample: blood. The receptors come from a woman aged 55-69 years in good health. Both conserved end residues are trimmed from each CDR3. A row's size may be missing; if present it is once, few, many or a size class.

NA,TRBJ2-1,TRBV7-2,ASSLKAGAYNEQF
NA,TRBJ2-3,TRBV5-6,ASSAYPGTSGRDTQY
few,TRBJ2-7,TRBV7-9,ASTSTSGRINSYEQY
NA,TRBJ2-6,TRBV14,ASSHRRHSGANVLT
NA,TRBJ2-1,TRBV6-1,ASSEKGLAGSYEQF
few,NA,TRBV10-3,AIRGLASYNEQY
NA,TRBJ1-2,TRBV20-1,SARPQGAVGGYT
NA,TRBJ2-3,TRBV7-3,ASSLKSRTDTQY
NA,TRBJ2-3,TRBV4-1,ASSQTRLASTETQY
NA,TRBJ1-6,TRBV29-1,SVGEYNSPLH
NA,TRBJ1-5,TRBV28,ASSGTQAGGTQPQH
NA,TRBJ1-2,TRBV28,ASSRQDLYGYT
many,TRBJ2-5,TRBV6-5,ASSPSRGETQY
NA,TRBJ2-2,TRBV15,ATSSGGNSYTGELF
NA,TRBJ1-2,TRBV20-1,SARTRREAYGYT
NA,TRBJ2-5,TRBV5-1,ASSRGDTAIPREQY
few,TRBJ2-7,TRBV5-1,ASGYGGRSSYEQY
NA,TRBJ1-5,TRBV18,ASSLRQGGDNQPQH
few,TRBJ1-1,TRBV12-3/TRBV12-4,ASSLKRNTEAF
NA,TRBJ2-5,TRBV7-8,ASSPRRVETQY
once,TRBJ2-5,TRBV25-1,ASSRSAFGGETQY
few,TRBJ2-7,TRBV3-1,ASSQDGAVGSYEQY
NA,TRBJ2-7,TRBV27,ASKGQGANYEQY
NA,TRBJ1-1,TRBV9,ASSLLLRLNTEAF
NA,TRBJ1-1,TRBV20-1,SARDDRGLTEAF
few,TRBJ2-7,TRBV5-1,ASSLGRAGGPVRYEQY
few,TRBJ2-2,TRBV5-1,ASSSLHRTGELF
NA,TRBJ2-7,TRBV4-1,ASSPTQGEQY
NA,TRBJ1-6,TRBV2,AGHTEISYNSPLH
medium-sized,TRBJ2-6,TRBV11-2,ASSPGPGANVLT
NA,TRBJ1-6,TRBV7-8,ASRVAGGYNSPLH
NA,TRBJ2-5,TRBV28,ASSLLGLAIGETQY
NA,TRBJ1-5,TRBV2,ASSRPGQPNQPQH
NA,TRBJ2-4,TRBV5-6,ASRSGGGNIQY
NA,TRBJ2-1,TRBV20-1,SATTSTGYNEQF
NA,TRBJ2-5,TRBV11-2,ASSLWVTRETQY
NA,TRBJ2-1,TRBV7-9,ASSPPGLGNNEQF
NA,TRBJ2-1,TRBV28,ASSSTSGRAYNEQF
few,TRBJ2-3,TRBV18,ASSPLVADTQY
few,TRBJ2-5,TRBV25-1,ASSESLAGGPETQY
few,NA,TRBV27,ASWGGREQY
few,TRBJ2-6,TRBV29-1,SVEEGVRANVLT
NA,TRBJ2-1,TRBV5-1,ASSYGLAGSYNEQF
NA,TRBJ2-5,TRBV20-1,SATVREGLETQY
few,TRBJ2-7,TRBV29-1,SVEGRDSLSYEQY
NA,TRBJ2-4,TRBV27,ASSWTGYEETLY
few,TRBJ2-7,TRBV7-2,ASSLTLGNSYEQY
once,TRBJ2-3,TRBV20-1,SARDIGIFTDTQY
NA,TRBJ1-2,TRBV30,AWTGEHYGYT
NA,TRBJ2-2,TRBV4-1,ASSQEPTSNTGELF
NA,TRBJ1-6,TRBV2,ASSEVEGVAYNSPLH